These T cell receptor beta chains were read from a single sample in a study of vaccination and CD4 T cells after COVID-19. One entry per CDR3 protein, called by TCRdb with MiXCR from the PCR reads. Of approximately 30,000 distinct CDR3 sequences in the sample, 45% to 65% were seen once. Sequencing was performed on CD4+ T cells from blood, taken about 7 months after SARS-CoV-2 vaccination. All receptors derive from a human donor who had recovered from COVID-19. The CDR3 runs from the conserved cysteine through the conserved F or W. Each record gives: CDR3 protein, CDR3 DNA, J gene, D gene, CDR3 length, V gene, clone size. The D gene is left open where the match is weak. Expanded clones are given a class, and other clones once, few, many or no size at all.

CASIQRSPGTGDNQPQHF TGTGCCAGTATCCAAAGGTCCCCAGGGACAGGAGACAATCAGCCCCAGCATTTT TRBJ1-5 TRBD1 18 TRBV19 few
CASSVRTWYEQYF TGTGCCAGTAGTGTCCGGACATGGTACGAGCAGTACTTC TRBJ2-7 NA 13 TRBV19 NA
CATSARRGPHNEQFF TGTGCCACCAGCGCCCGGAGGGGGCCTCACAATGAGCAGTTCTTC TRBJ2-1 NA 15 TRBV15 NA
CAIRGQGNSPLHF TGTGCCATCAGGGGACAGGGGAATTCACCCCTCCACTTT TRBJ1-6 TRBD1 13 TRBV10-3 NA
CASSSSGTALGEQFF TGTGCCAGCAGTTCCTCCGGGACAGCCCTCGGTGAGCAGTTCTTC TRBJ2-1 TRBD1 15 TRBV28 once
CASSFGPPPFYEQYF TGTGCCAGCAGTTTTGGCCCCCCGCCTTTCTACGAGCAGTACTTC TRBJ2-7 NA 15 TRBV27 NA
CASSYSQGAVEAFF TGTGCCAGCAGTTACAGTCAGGGGGCCGTTGAAGCTTTCTTT TRBJ1-1 TRBD1 14 TRBV6-5 few
CASSALMGGQPQHF TGTGCCAGCAGTGCCCTCATGGGGGGTCAGCCCCAGCATTTT TRBJ1-5 NA 14 TRBV6-1 few
CSAREGQGFSEQFF TGCAGTGCTAGAGAGGGACAGGGATTTAGTGAGCAGTTCTTC TRBJ2-1 TRBD1 14 TRBV20-1 NA
CASSVGLTYEQYF TGTGCCAGCAGCGTTGGACTGACCTACGAGCAGTACTTC TRBJ2-7 NA 13 TRBV7-6 NA
CASRGGGGSQETQYF TGTGCCAGCAGGGGGGGCGGCGGGAGCCAAGAGACCCAGTACTTC TRBJ2-5 NA 15 TRBV6-2/TRBV6-3 NA
CASSQRPRYEQYF TGTGCCAGCAGCCAGCGACCGCGGTACGAGCAGTACTTC TRBJ2-7 NA 13 TRBV27 NA
CASSLSPDSSYEQYF TGTGCCAGCAGTTTATCCCCGGACAGTAGCTACGAGCAGTACTTC TRBJ2-7 NA 15 TRBV28 few
CASRLTGREGAFF TGTGCCAGCAGGCTGACAGGGCGCGAGGGAGCTTTCTTT TRBJ1-1 TRBD1 13 TRBV6-1 few
CASSVGSGFGYNEQFF TGTGCCAGCAGCGTAGGATCAGGGTTTGGCTACAATGAGCAGTTCTTC TRBJ2-1 NA 16 TRBV9 few
CASSADRPHEQYF TGTGCCAGCAGTGCGGACAGGCCCCACGAGCAGTACTTC TRBJ2-7 TRBD1 13 TRBV2 NA
CASSPWDRGRAETQYF TGTGCCAGCAGCCCATGGGACAGGGGGCGCGCTGAGACCCAGTACTTC TRBJ2-5 TRBD1 16 TRBV7-8 few
CSARSGRSYGYTF TGCAGTGCTAGATCAGGGAGAAGCTATGGCTACACCTTC TRBJ1-2 NA 13 TRBV20-1 NA
CASSSGSPEAFF TGTGCCAGCAGCTCCGGCTCACCCGAAGCTTTCTTT TRBJ1-1 NA 12 TRBV7-9 NA
CSVEGTGGLSGTQYF TGCAGCGTTGAGGGCACAGGGGGACTCTCAGGGACCCAGTACTTC TRBJ2-5 TRBD1 15 TRBV29-1 NA
CASSLSGLMNTEAFF TGTGCCAGCAGCTTATCAGGGTTAATGAACACTGAAGCTTTCTTT TRBJ1-1 NA 15 TRBV7-9 NA
CASSPRDNPFRAFF TGTGCCAGCTCACCCCGGGACAACCCATTTCGAGCTTTCTTT TRBJ1-1 NA 14 TRBV18 NA
CSARVPVRSSYNEQFF TGCAGTGCTAGAGTGCCCGTCCGGAGCTCCTACAATGAGCAGTTCTTC TRBJ2-1 NA 16 TRBV20-1 NA
CASNQGPNYGYTF TGTGCCAGCAACCAGGGACCGAACTATGGCTACACCTTC TRBJ1-2 NA 13 TRBV11-2 NA
CASSFEGEINIQYF TGTGCCAGCAGCTTTGAGGGGGAGATAAACATTCAGTACTTC TRBJ2-4 NA 14 TRBV7-9 few
CASSSTGTGRDIQYF TGTGCCAGCAGCTCAACCGGGACAGGGAGGGACATTCAGTACTTC TRBJ2-4 TRBD1 15 TRBV7-9 NA
CASSSGPVGSYEQYF TGTGCCAGCAGCTCAGGTCCTGTGGGCTCCTACGAGCAGTACTTC TRBJ2-7 NA 15 TRBV9 NA
CASSQVLGLAWGETQYF TGTGCCAGCAGCCAAGTGCTTGGACTAGCTTGGGGGGAGACCCAGTACTTC TRBJ2-5 TRBD2 17 TRBV4-2 NA
CASSLQKQTDHEQYF TGTGCCAGCAGCTTGCAGAAACAAACTGACCACGAGCAGTACTTC TRBJ2-7 NA 15 TRBV7-6 NA
CSAARGSYGYTF TGCAGTGCTGCCAGGGGGAGCTATGGCTACACCTTC TRBJ1-2 TRBD1 12 TRBV20-1 few
CASLPDRDYTEAFF TGTGCCAGCTTACCGGACAGGGACTACACTGAAGCTTTCTTT TRBJ1-1 TRBD1 14 TRBV2 NA
CASSTEGNTEAFF TGTGCCAGCAGCACCGAGGGGAACACTGAAGCTTTCTTT TRBJ1-1 NA 13 TRBV7-6 NA
CASSEFRAPGDGYTF TGTGCCAGCAGCGAATTTAGGGCCCCAGGGGATGGCTACACCTTC TRBJ1-2 NA 15 TRBV7-6 NA
CASSESTDYNEQFF TGTGCCAGCAGTGAATCGACAGATTACAATGAGCAGTTCTTC TRBJ2-1 NA 14 TRBV25-1 few
CATSDPGASRLGTDTQYF TGTGCCACCAGTGATCCGGGTGCTAGCAGACTTGGTACAGATACGCAGTATTTT TRBJ2-3 NA 18 TRBV24-1 NA
CASHTDTQYF TGTGCCAGCCACACAGATACGCAGTATTTT TRBJ2-3 NA 10 TRBV7-9 NA
CSAYREEQFF TGCAGTGCTTACCGTGAGGAGCAGTTCTTC TRBJ2-1 NA 10 TRBV20-1 NA
CASSSTEGITQYF TGTGCCAGCAGCTCCACAGAGGGGATCACGCAGTATTTT TRBJ2-3 NA 13 TRBV7-9 NA
CASSPTGGNNEQFF TGTGCCAGCAGCCCGACAGGGGGTAATAATGAGCAGTTCTTC TRBJ2-1 TRBD1 14 TRBV27 NA
CASSIRGTPKVNEQFF TGTGCCAGTAGTATTAGAGGGACCCCCAAAGTCAATGAGCAGTTCTTC TRBJ2-1 NA 16 TRBV19 NA
CGTRDSPTDTQYF TGCGGAACTAGGGACAGCCCCACAGATACGCAGTATTTT TRBJ2-3 TRBD1 13 TRBV20-1 few
CASSLEGGEQYF TGTGCCAGCAGCTTAGAGGGGGGCGAGCAGTACTTC TRBJ2-7 NA 12 TRBV7-9 few
CASSYSGRGSAYEQYF TGTGCCAGCAGCTATTCGGGACGGGGGAGCGCCTACGAGCAGTACTTC TRBJ2-7 NA 16 TRBV7-9 NA
CASSSGLHNEQFF TGTGCCAGCAGTTCCGGACTTCACAATGAGCAGTTCTTC TRBJ2-1 NA 13 TRBV6-2/TRBV6-3 few
CSARKPAGGSETQYF TGCAGTGCTAGGAAGCCGGCGGGAGGTTCTGAGACCCAGTACTTC TRBJ2-5 TRBD2 15 TRBV20-1 few
CASSPDHSSGPQHF TGTGCCAGCAGCCCAGACCACTCGTCCGGTCCCCAGCATTTT TRBJ1-5 NA 14 TRBV7-2 few
CASSLTTSGKNEQFF TGTGCCAGCAGTTTGACGACTAGCGGGAAGAATGAGCAGTTCTTC TRBJ2-1 TRBD2 15 TRBV6-5 NA
CSAEPIPGTDTQYF TGCAGTGCTGAACCGATTCCAGGCACAGATACGCAGTATTTT TRBJ2-3 NA 14 TRBV20-1 NA
CASSETETNGYTF TGTGCCAGCAGCGAAACAGAGACGAATGGCTACACCTTC TRBJ1-2 NA 13 TRBV27 once
CASSLRFFWDQPQHF TGTGCCAGCAGCTTACGCTTCTTCTGGGATCAGCCCCAGCATTTT TRBJ1-5 NA 15 TRBV7-9 NA
CASSSTGGNYGYTF TGTGCCAGCAGCTCCACGGGGGGAAACTATGGCTACACCTTC TRBJ1-2 NA 14 TRBV7-2 NA
CASRLAGPGYEQYF TGTGCCAGTCGTCTAGCGGGACCTGGGTACGAGCAGTACTTC TRBJ2-7 TRBD2 14 TRBV28 NA
CASSYFRLGSREPQHF TGTGCCAGCAGTTATTTTAGGCTCGGGTCTAGGGAGCCCCAGCATTTT TRBJ1-5 NA 16 TRBV6-5 NA
CSVEGGGDRVNTEAFF TGCAGCGTTGAAGGGGGGGGTGACAGGGTGAACACTGAAGCTTTCTTT TRBJ1-1 TRBD1 16 TRBV29-1 NA
CASSESAGTGNNEQFF TGTGCCAGCAGTGAAAGTGCAGGGACTGGAAACAATGAGCAGTTCTTC TRBJ2-1 NA 16 TRBV6-1 NA
CASSGIASDTQYF TGTGCCAGCAGTGGAATAGCGTCAGATACGCAGTATTTT TRBJ2-3 NA 13 TRBV28 NA
CASRAGTGHNSPLHF TGTGCCAGCAGAGCCGGGACGGGACATAATTCACCCCTCCACTTT TRBJ1-6 NA 15 TRBV27 few
CASRREQGQPQHF TGTGCCAGCAGGAGGGAACAGGGTCAGCCCCAGCATTTT TRBJ1-5 NA 13 TRBV2 once
CSARDTLNTEAFF TGCAGTGCTAGGGACACGTTGAACACTGAAGCTTTCTTT TRBJ1-1 NA 13 TRBV20-1 NA